This entry lists 10 T cell receptor beta chains sequenced from one sample in a study of blood T cell repertoires in COVID-19 (TCRdb year 2020). The library was prepared using the immunoSEQ multiplex PCR assay. TCRdb limited this immuneACCESS table to in-frame rearrangements with V and J called. A share of clones is missing; checked studies link under half to unresolved V genes, and the rest is unexplained. This sample comprises about 280,000 clones, around 90% of them detected only once. Roughly 2% of the sample belongs to the ten largest clones. What was sequenced was peripheral blood. The receptors were gathered from a woman in her 50s who had recovered from COVID-19.

CDR3 coding DNA: TGCGCCAGCAGCTGGGGAGCGGGAGGGTTTTCAGATACGCAGTATTTT. Protein sequence: CASSWGAGGFSDTQYF. J is TRBJ2-3 and V is TRBV5-1, with 10 nucleotides matching TRBD2. Unmatched junction bases numbered 8, after V lost 3 bases and J lost 4 bases. The CDR3 length is 16 residues. CDR1 is SGHRS, CDR2 YFSETQ, per germline.

This clone appeared a single time. This sequence joins TRBV2 and TRBJ1-6; D unclear. The ends were cut back, 5 bases at V and 1 base at J, with 6 bases in the middle. CDR1 SNHLY and CDR2 FYNNEI come from the germline V gene. This CDR3 is 14 amino acids long. The CDR3 DNA sequence: TGTGCCAGCAGTCTTTTGTCCTATAATTCACCCCTCCACTTT. Translation: CASSLLSYNSPLHF.

This clone has a handful of counts. The J gene is TRBJ2-5, the V gene TRBV2; 7 bases are shared with TRBD2. In germline, CDR1 is SNHLY, CDR2 FYNNEI. The CDR3 is made up of 13 amino acids. The junction had 6 bases not matched to a gene; V was cut back by 8 bases and J by 3 bases. DNA for the CDR3: TGTGCCAGCTCAACCGGGACTAAAGAGACCCAGTACTTC. Translating it yields CASSTGTKETQYF. Supplemented by reference TRBV2 and TRBJ2-5, the full variable domain reads EPEVTQTPSHQVTQMGQEVILRCVPISNHLYFYWYRQILGQKVEFLVSFYNNEISEKSEIFDDQFSVERPDGSNFTLKIRSTKLEDSAMYFCASSTGTKETQYFGPGTRLLVL.

The sample holds a few counts of this clone. The chain uses TRBV19 and TRBJ1-5; D not resolved. V gave up 3 bases and J gave up 5 bases, with 11 bases separating them. Germline V CDR1 and CDR2: LNHDA, SQIVND (reference sequence). The CDR3 sequence is 14 residues long. CDR3 sequence: CASSILNTDQPQHF. CDR3 DNA sequence: TGTGCCAGTAGTATCCTCAACACCGATCAGCCCCAGCATTTT.

The V and J genes are TRBV5-4 and TRBJ2-3; weak D call: TRBD2 (6 bases). Trimming shortened V by 1 base and J by 2 bases, and 11 bases separated the two germline ends. The CDR3 spans 15 residues. Germline-derived CDR1 and CDR2 are SGHNT and YYREEE (reference sequence). CDR3 nucleotides: TGTGCCAGCAGCTTGACTAGCCGTTCCACAGATACGCAGTATTTT. This translates into CASSLTSRSTDTQYF.

This clone was picked up one time. This chain links TRBV15 with TRBJ2-1; a weak D match, TRBD2 (5 bases). Germline values: CDR1 LNHNV, CDR2 YYDKDF (reference sequence). The CDR3 has 15 residues. The V end was cut by 5 bases, the J end by 9 bases, with 20 bases between. The CDR3 region is CATSYYGVDFGEQFF. The CDR3 nucleotides are TGTGCCACCAGCTACTACGGGGTAGACTTCGGTGAGCAGTTCTTC.

The chain carries TRBV9 and TRBJ2-3, with 10 bases that match TRBD2. This CDR3 has 18 amino acids. With V trimmed by 3 bases and J by 2 bases, 12 bases remained unmatched. CDR1 is SGDLS and CDR2 is YYNGEE in the germline V gene. This chain's CDR3 is CASSGKAGGLVVTDTQYF. Here the CDR3 DNA reads TGTGCCAGCAGCGGTAAAGCGGGGGGGCTGGTTGTCACAGATACGCAGTATTTT. Based on the CDR3 plus reference TRBV9 and TRBJ2-3, the full variable domain is DSGVTQTPKHLITATGQRVTLRCSPRSGDLSVYWYQQSLDQGLQFLIQYYNGEERAKGNILERFSAQQFPDLHSELNLSSLELGDSALYFCASSGKAGGLVVTDTQYFGPGTRLTVL.

V and J are TRBV6-1 and TRBJ1-5; D is possibly TRBD1 (6 bases). The CDR3 runs 15 residues. With 2 bases removed from V and 2 bases from J, the gap between germline ends came to 10 bases. CDR1 is MNHNS, CDR2 SASEGT, per germline. The CDR3 DNA sequence: TGTGCCAGCAGTGAAACAGGGTATGGCAATCAGCCCCAGCATTTT. It encodes CASSETGYGNQPQHF.

This clone was seen a handful of times. The V gene is TRBV11-2, the J gene TRBJ2-2, with D uncertain. V was clipped by 5 bases and J by 3 bases, with 10 bases between them. The CDR3 contains 14 residues. Germline assignment: CDR1 SGHAT and CDR2 FQNNGV. The CDR3, as DNA: TGTGCCAGCAGCGAGGTCCGCTACACCGGGGAGCTGTTTTTT. This encodes CASSEVRYTGELFF.

This clone was recorded only once. This chain connects TRBV29-1 to TRBJ2-2; 11 bases line up with TRBD1. Germline CDR1 reads SQVTM; CDR2 reads ANQGSEA. CDR3 length equals 14 residues. With 4 bases clipped from V and 4 bases from J, the junction kept 2 bases outside the gene matches. This chain's CDR3 is CSVAGQGVTGELFF. Written as DNA, the CDR3 is TGCAGCGTTGCGGGACAGGGGGTCACCGGGGAGCTGTTTTTT.